This is a list of T cell receptor beta chains from one sample in a study of OX40 agonist ivuxolimab in advanced cancers. Assay used: immunoSEQ multiplex PCR; TCRdb lists only in-frame clones, some missing. This sample has some 46,000 clones, with about 90% found just once. The sequenced sample was CD4+ or CD8+ T cells sorted from blood, obtained in a trial of the OX40 agonist ivuxolimab. Source of these receptors: an adult with an advanced solid tumor such as melanoma, head and neck, liver or kidney cancer. CDR3s include the opening cysteine and the closing phenylalanine or tryptophan. A D gene is named only where the DNA matches it firmly. Size values are once, few and many counts, or a class for expanded clones, and some rows have none.

>NA|NA|TRBV5-1|TRBJ1-2
CASSPNSRAGDPLGYGYTF
TGCGCCAGCAGCCCTAATTCTCGGGCCGGGGACCCGTTAGGCTATGGCTACACCTTC
>NA|NA|TRBV19|TRBJ1-5
CASSMKAWGNQPQHF
TGTGCCAGTAGTATGAAAGCGTGGGGCAATCAGCCCCAGCATTTT
>NA|NA|TRBV5-6|TRBJ1-2
CASSLVYDRTMTNYGYTF
TGTGCCAGCAGCTTGGTCTATGACCGCACCATGACTAACTATGGCTACACCTTC
>NA|once|TRBV18|TRBJ2-3
CASSQTLGGASTDTQYF
TGTGCCAGCTCACAAACACTAGGAGGGGCTAGCACAGATACGCAGTATTTT
>NA|NA|TRBV6-5|TRBJ2-7
CASSYSLGVEQYF
TGTGCCAGCAGTTACTCGCTGGGGGTCGAGCAGTACTTC
>TRBD1|NA|TRBV6-6|TRBJ1-2
CASSETGGSYGYTF
TGTGCCAGCAGCGAAACAGGGGGAAGCTATGGCTACACCTTC
>NA|many|TRBV4-3|TRBJ1-2
CASSPTGPRDGYTF
TGCGCCAGCAGCCCTACTGGCCCGAGGGATGGCTACACCTTC
>TRBD1|NA|TRBV6-5|TRBJ2-3
CASSRQGVWTDTQYF
TGTGCCAGCAGTAGACAGGGTGTATGGACAGATACGCAGTATTTT
>NA|NA|TRBV2|TRBJ1-1
CASRDTMNTEAFF
TGTGCCAGCCGGGACACCATGAACACTGAAGCTTTCTTT
>NA|NA|TRBV5-1|TRBJ1-4
CASSLAEGLKGEKLFF
TGCGCCAGCAGCTTGGCGGAGGGGTTAAAAGGGGAAAAACTGTTTTTT
>NA|NA|TRBV7-2|TRBJ1-3
CASSLGGHAAPFSGNTIYF
TGTGCCAGCAGCTTAGGGGGACATGCGGCCCCTTTTTCTGGAAACACCATATATTTT
>NA|once|TRBV28|TRBJ1-2
CASSFELDGNGYTF
TGTGCCAGCAGTTTTGAGTTGGACGGAAATGGCTACACCTTC
>TRBD2|NA|TRBV7-3|TRBJ2-5
CASSLRGSRGTETQYF
TGTGCCAGCAGCTTAAGAGGGTCGCGGGGGACGGAGACCCAGTACTTC
>NA|NA|TRBV9|TRBJ1-2
CASNEDGNYGYTF
TGTGCCAGCAATGAGGATGGTAACTATGGCTACACCTTC
>TRBD1|once|TRBV29-1|TRBJ2-1
CSVEGGDRGPYNEQFF
TGCAGCGTTGAAGGAGGGGACAGGGGCCCCTACAATGAGCAGTTCTTC
>TRBD2|NA|TRBV13|TRBJ2-7
CASSFSGSGYEQYF
TGTGCCAGCAGCTTCAGCGGGAGCGGGTACGAGCAGTACTTC
>NA|NA|TRBV28|TRBJ2-7
CATCDSRDYEQYF
TGTGCCACCTGTGACAGCAGAGACTACGAGCAGTACTTC
>NA|NA|TRBV6-5|TRBJ2-5
CATLWRETQYF
TGTGCCACCCTCTGGAGGGAGACCCAGTACTTC
>NA|NA|TRBV27|TRBJ1-5
CASSLNLQDLKSQHF
TGTGCCAGCAGTTTAAATCTCCAGGACCTCAAGTCCCAGCATTTT
>NA|NA|TRBV4-3|TRBJ1-2
CASSQDRGGGDGYTF
TGCGCCAGCAGCCAAGATAGAGGGGGGGGCGATGGCTACACCTTC
>NA|once|TRBV7-9|TRBJ2-2
CASSLARQASTGELFF
TGTGCCAGCAGCTTAGCTCGACAGGCGTCCACCGGGGAGCTGTTTTTT
>NA|NA|TRBV2|TRBJ2-7
CASRYEGSSYEQYF
TGTGCCAGCAGGTACGAGGGAAGCTCCTACGAGCAGTACTTC
>TRBD1|once|TRBV11-2|TRBJ1-3
CASSKTGPGNTIYF
TGTGCCAGCAGCAAGACAGGGCCTGGAAACACCATATATTTT
>NA|NA|TRBV6-1|TRBJ1-5
CASSPTDSNQPQHF
TGTGCCAGCAGCCCGACAGATAGCAATCAGCCCCAGCATTTT
>TRBD2|medium-sized|TRBV19|TRBJ2-7
CASSTTSGSSYEQYF
TGTGCCAGTAGTACGACTAGCGGGAGCTCCTACGAGCAGTACTTC
>NA|NA|TRBV6-6|TRBJ2-7
CASSYSLRESYEQYF
TGTGCCAGCAGTTACTCGTTAAGAGAATCATACGAGCAGTACTTC
>NA|once|TRBV19|TRBJ1-1
CASSIDLRGTEAFF
TGTGCCAGTAGTATAGATCTGAGGGGCACTGAAGCTTTCTTT
>NA|NA|TRBV27|TRBJ2-7
CASSLSESRSYEQYF
TGTGCCAGCAGTTTGTCTGAGAGCCGGAGCTACGAGCAGTACTTC